The source of this TCR beta chain is a study of T cells in Graves' hyperthyroidism and ophthalmopathy (dated by TCRdb to about 2019). Regarding the study in general: Peripheral blood samples were taken at initial diagnosis, before any treatment was given. TCR Vbeta CDR3 sequencing of 135 peripheral blood samples (approximately 44 ophthalmopathy, 75 to 80 hyperthyroidism and approximately 17 progressor patients) is reported in the paper. In addition, the study compared T-cell repertoires in thyroid tissue and in blood from 6 or 7 Graves' hyperthyroidism patients. Whether ophthalmopathy could be predicted prospectively was tested in an independent validation cohort made up of roughly 20 hyperthyroidism patients plus 17 patients who later progressed to ophthalmopathy. To identify distinguishing TCR V-J signatures, a discovery cohort of 100 patients was used, comprising approximately 40 with Graves' ophthalmopathy and around 57 with stable Graves' hyperthyroidism. Once sampling was done, hyperthyroidism patients were given methimazole at a starting dose of 30 mg daily, whereas ophthalmopathy patients were given high-dose intravenous methylprednisolone. The 90 to 100 discovery patients were randomly divided into training and test sets at a 7:3 ratio.

As to this clonotype: The antigen it binds to is not known. Nothing much larger sits one base from this clone, and base qualities are not available.

Stable Graves' hyperthyroidism was defined as no progression to ophthalmopathy during 18 months of follow-up. Hyperthyroidism patients were newly diagnosed, with disease duration under 2 months, and aged 18 to 65 years. Exclusion was applied to patients with uncontrolled infections, other autoimmune diseases, pregnancy or lactation. Diagnoses relied on clinical symptoms, serum thyroxine and TRAb, thyroid ultrasound and orbital computed tomography. PBMCs were separated from 10 ml of fresh peripheral blood using Ficoll-Paque density gradient centrifugation. Total RNA was extracted with Trizol reagent, and quality was checked on an Agilent 2100 Bioanalyzer. The TCR beta CDR3 regions were amplified from the RNA transcripts. The TCR CDR3 was subjected to a first round of RT-PCR using the HTBI primer set and the Qiagen OneStep RT-PCR kit. Libraries were constructed in a second round of multiplex PCR, after which size selection and purification were carried out. Libraries were sequenced paired-end with 100 bp reads on an Illumina HiSeq2000. The authors' pipeline ran thus. SOAPnuke was used to process the raw data, removing reads that contained adapters or uncalled bases, had a mean Phred below 15, or lacked an exact match to the constant primer or identifier. High-quality paired reads were merged with COPE v1.2.5, and unique nucleotide sequences were defined as clonotypes. MiTCR v1.1 was used to align the clonotypes against IMGT TRBV, TRBD and TRBJ reference segments. The analysis was restricted to V-J combinations with a frequency above 0.0001, which together covered 99.2% of the repertoires. A TCS score was defined as the ratio of F50 (clonal expansion) to E x V (chaos), with BLOSUM62-based TCRdist applied between CDR3 peptides within each V-J. Welch's t-statistics and random forest reduced 500 to 550 V-J features to 13, which were used in a naive Bayes classifier (R e1071). TCRdb applied fastp at Q25 and MiXCR to the public reads, then kept only in-frame beta chains. Here each entry gathers all rows of one CDR3 protein and keeps the most common genes and DNA. These V and J calls originate from TCRdb's pipeline instead of the authors' own analysis. Present in this sample are about 360,000 distinct CDR3 sequences, about a fifth of which were seen just once. 3.5% to 4% of the sample belongs to the ten largest clones.

Trimming costs V 4 bases and J 5 bases, and their ends lie 11 bases apart. Measured from the cysteine to the phenylalanine, the CDR3 is 13 residues long. Only the CDR3 region is kept as DNA, spanning 39 bases read in frame from base 1. According to the germline V gene, CDR1 reads KGHSH and CDR2 reads LQKENI. Results the study describes overall, beyond this receptor: In validation, progression to ophthalmopathy was predicted by the model with more than 65% sensitivity and nearly 75% specificity, a median of approximately 6.5 months before onset. Sample size was not statistically predetermined, and blinding of investigators to group allocation was not performed. Most expanded thyroid clonotypes (frequency above 0.001) were also found in blood, which suggests that blood repertoires may mirror thyroid immune responses. Ophthalmopathy was separated from stable hyperthyroidism by a 13 V-J signature model, with around 90% sensitivity and just over 81% specificity obtained in cross-validation and 80%/75% obtained in testing.

The chain uses TRBV18 and TRBJ2-5; a tentative D match to TRBD1 spans 5 bases. The source of this sequence is a woman younger than 35 with Graves' hyperthyroidism. The sample consisted of blood. Read as DNA, the sequence is TGTGCCAGCTCACTAACGACAGAGGAGACCCAGTACTTC. This gives the protein CASSLTTEETQYF. The full variable domain, completed from the reference TRBV18 and TRBJ2-5 proteins outside the CDR3, reads NAGVMQNPRHLVRRRGQEARLRCSPMKGHSHVYWYRQLPEEGLKFMVYLQKENIIDESGMPKERFSAEFPKEGPSILRIQQVVRGDSAAYFCASSLTTEETQYFGPGTRLLVL.